This section outlines one T cell receptor beta chain sequence together with its context. These data originate in a study of blood T cell repertoires in COVID-19. Produced via immunoSEQ multiplex PCR; TCRdb's table is partial and in-frame only. The sample contains around 160,000 clones, 80% of which appear only once. V was trimmed by 3 bases and J by 4 bases, leaving 8 bases between them. The CDR3 totals 12 residues. Germline values: CDR1 GTSNPN, CDR2 SVGIG (reference sequence). Sequenced material: PBMCs or T cells enriched from blood (not recorded which). This receptor was taken from a man aged 40-50 years who had recovered from COVID-19. J is TRBJ2-3 and V is TRBV30; D is ambiguous. CDR3 protein: CAWRYGADTQYF. CDR3 sequence (DNA): TGTGCCTGGAGGTATGGAGCAGATACGCAGTATTTT.